One and the same sample provided the 20 T cell receptor beta chains below, sequenced in a study of blood T cells in healthy people across ages. Alongside a J-beta primer mix, a sample-barcoded 5' primer served in a second PCR lasting roughly 7 to 12 cycles. One entry per CDR3 protein, called by TCRdb with MiXCR from the 5' RACE reads. The sample consists of over a million distinct CDR3 sequences, under 30% of them appearing once. This sample also belongs to another study, concerning T cells of mothers and their children.

The specimen was blood. All receptors come from a girl aged 2 to 10 in good health.

This clonotype was seen a handful of times. The chain joins TRBV7-9 to TRBJ2-5, with 14 bases matching TRBD2. Germline V gene data show CDR1 as SEHNR and CDR2 as FQNEAQ (reference sequence). The V and J ends lost 5 bases and 3 bases, in that order; junction bases with no gene match: 5. This CDR3 spans 16 amino acids. Written as DNA, the CDR3 is TGTGCCAGCAGCGGGTGGACTAGCGGGAGGAAAGAGACCCAGTACTTC. It specifies CASSGWTSGRKETQYF.

The rearrangement uses TRBV21-1 and TRBJ2-7; TRBD1, the table's D call, lacks a check against the DNA. TRBV21-1 constitutes a pseudogene. This CDR3 spans 15 amino acids. CDR3 DNA sequence: TGTGCCAGCAGCAAAGTCCCGGGAGAGTCGTCCGAGCAGTACTTC. Its protein product is CASSKVPGESSEQYF.

This clonotype was seen a handful of times. The rearrangement joins TRBV7-8 to TRBJ2-7, with 7 nucleotides matching TRBD2. The CDR3 runs to 15 residues. V gave up 3 bases and J gave up 3 bases; unmatched junction bases: 8. Germline assignment: CDR1 SGHVS and CDR2 FQNEAQ. The CDR3 sequence is CASSLVASGFYEQYF. CDR3 bases: TGTGCCAGCAGCTTGGTGGCTAGCGGTTTCTACGAGCAGTACTTC.

This clonotype was picked up a small number of times. The V gene is TRBV14, the J gene TRBJ2-7, with TRBD2 identical over 10 bases. CDR3 length: 15 amino acids. With V trimmed by 4 bases and J by 4 bases, 7 bases remained unmatched. Germline loops: CDR1 SGHDN, CDR2 FVKESK. The CDR3 loop reads CASSPLAGVLYEQYF. For the CDR3, the DNA is TGTGCCAGCAGCCCTCTAGCGGGAGTATTATACGAGCAGTACTTC. The entire variable domain, with the rest obtained from reference TRBV14 and TRBJ2-7, is as follows: EAGVTQFPSHSVIEKGQTVTLRCDPISGHDNLYWYRRVMGKEIKFLLHFVKESKQDESGMPNNRFLAERTGGTYSTLKVQPAELEDSGVYFCASSPLAGVLYEQYFGPGTRLTVT.

This clonotype was seen only a few times. The chain combines TRBV15 with TRBJ2-5, with D possibly matching TRBD1 (6 bases). There are 16 residues in the CDR3. V was clipped by 5 bases and J by 5 bases, with 21 bases between them. CDR1 and CDR2 (germline): LNHNV, YYDKDF (reference sequence). CDR3 amino acids: CATSYPIGEGEETQYF. The CDR3, as DNA: TGTGCCACCAGCTATCCCATTGGAGAGGGGGAGGAGACCCAGTACTTC.

This clonotype was seen once. The V gene is TRBV5-6, the J gene TRBJ2-3; D gene unclear. The V end was cut by 7 bases, the J end by 4 bases, with 16 bases between. The CDR3 runs 14 residues. CDR1 is SGHDT and CDR2 is YYEEEE in the germline V gene. The CDR3 spells CASFRLSGSDTQYF. CDR3 DNA: TGTGCCAGCTTCCGACTCTCTGGTTCAGATACGCAGTATTTT.

The V and J genes are TRBV2 and TRBJ1-2; D uncertain. Germline V CDR1 and CDR2: SNHLY, FYNNEI. The ends were cut back, 8 bases at V and 7 bases at J, with 14 bases in the middle. The CDR3 runs to 12 residues. The CDR3 region has the DNA TGTGCCAGCTTCCCGGCACGGGGTGGCTACACCTTC. Encoded protein: CASFPARGGYTF.

Comments on this clonotype: At one of its ends the junction is not consistent with the germline gene, which may arise from a read error. The chain recombines TRBV12-3 or TRBV12-4 with TRBJ2-5, with 9 bases matching TRBD1. The J call is doubtful: the DNA matches TRBJ2-1 better. The CDR3 is 18 amino acids. CDR3 residues: CASSFARQGVLLRNEQFF. CDR3 nucleotides: TGTGCTAGCAGTTTCGCGAGACAGGGGGTACTACTACGCAATGAGCAGTTCTTC.

The chain carries TRBV28 and TRBJ1-5; 7 bases map to TRBD1. The CDR3 sequence is 12 residues long. Germline V lookup: CDR1 MDHEN, CDR2 SYDVKM. The CDR3 DNA reads as TGTCTTACAGGGGCCCCAAGTCAGCCCCAGCATTTT. Protein product: CLTGAPSQPQHF.

This clonotype was observed a few times. The chain is built from TRBV28 and TRBJ2-5; tentative D call: TRBD1 (5 bases). V lost 7 bases to trimming and J lost 1 base, with 13 bases between them. Germline assignment: CDR1 MDHEN and CDR2 SYDVKM. The CDR3 loop spans 14 amino acids. CDR3 coding DNA: TGTGCCAGCACAGGAGTAGGGGTCCAAGAGACCCAGTACTTC. Translation: CASTGVGVQETQYF. Variable domain in full (rest from reference TRBV28 and TRBJ2-5): DVKVTQSSRYLVKRTGEKVFLECVQDMDHENMFWYRQDPGLGLRLIYFSYDVKMKEKGDIPEGYSVSREKKERFSLILESASTNQTSMYLCASTGVGVQETQYFGPGTRLLVL.

This clonotype has a handful of counts. V and J are TRBV2 and TRBJ2-1; D might be TRBD2 (6 bases). Germline V gene data show CDR1 as SNHLY and CDR2 as FYNNEI. The CDR3 spans 15 residues. With 1 base removed from V and 6 bases from J, the gap between germline ends came to 13 bases. This CDR3 reads CASSEEASDGNEQFF. In nucleotides, the CDR3 is TGTGCCAGCAGTGAAGAGGCTAGCGATGGCAATGAGCAGTTCTTC.

This clonotype was seen ten or more times. The V call is TRBV9, the J call TRBJ2-6, with D uncertain. The germline V gene encodes CDR1 SGDLS and CDR2 YYNGEE. V lost 0 bases, J lost 3 bases, and 7 bases lay in between. The CDR3 has 15 residues. CDR3: CASSVVGSGANVLTF. CDR3 sequence (DNA): TGTGCCAGCAGCGTAGTGGGTAGTGGGGCCAACGTCCTGACTTTC.

The chain is built from TRBV7-9 and TRBJ2-5; D is possibly TRBD2 (5 bases). With the DNA end fitting TRBJ2-1 better, the J assignment may be wrong. The CDR3 totals 13 residues. The germline gives CDR1 SEHNR, CDR2 FQNEAQ (reference sequence). The CDR3, as DNA: TGTGCCAGCAGCCCGCCCCCGGAAAGCGGGCAGTTCTTC. Its protein is CASSPPPESGQFF.

This clonotype was counted only a few times. V and J are TRBV2 and TRBJ2-3; possible D gene TRBD2, 6 bases. Trimming took 4 bases from V and 8 from J, leaving 13 bases between them. The CDR3 consists of 13 residues. In germline, CDR1 is SNHLY, CDR2 FYNNEI. This chain's CDR3 is CASSVQAGGTQYF. CDR3 DNA sequence: TGTGCCAGCAGTGTACAAGCCGGGGGTACGCAGTATTTT.

CDR3: CSASATGGATNEKLFF. The CDR3 nucleotides read TGCAGTGCTTCCGCGACAGGGGGCGCGACTAATGAAAAACTGTTTTTT. The J gene is TRBJ1-4, the V gene TRBV20-1; 10 nucleotides match TRBD1. Unmatched junction bases numbered 8, after V lost 5 bases and J lost 2 bases. Germline CDR1 and CDR2: DFQATT and SNEGSKA (reference sequence). The CDR3 has 16 residues.

This clonotype came up a few times. V is TRBV28 and J is TRBJ1-2; D gene unclear. The CDR3 has 14 amino acids. Trimming left V 3 bases short and J 2 bases short, with 10 bases between. Germline CDR1 is MDHEN and CDR2 is SYDVKM. The CDR3 region has the DNA TGTGCCAGCAGTTTTAGAGGGCAGAACTATGGCTACACCTTC. Translation: CASSFRGQNYGYTF.

The rearrangement joins TRBV7-9 to TRBJ1-6; D is uncertain. Germline CDR1 and CDR2: SEHNR and FQNEAQ (reference sequence). Trimming took 4 bases from V and 10 from J, leaving 14 bases between them. The CDR3 contains 14 residues. The CDR3 is CASSSVNAGSPLHF. As DNA, the CDR3 is TGTGCCAGCAGCTCAGTCAACGCTGGCTCACCCCTCCACTTT.

This clonotype was counted a few times. The chain is built from TRBV9 and TRBJ2-7, with D maybe TRBD2 (6 bases). Per germline, CDR1 SGDLS and CDR2 YYNGEE. CDR3 length: 14 amino acids. Trimming cost V 4 bases and J 1 base, with 12 bases left between them. The CDR3 DNA reads as TGTGCCAGCAGCCACGGAGGGGATTCCTACGAGCAGTACTTC. It yields the protein CASSHGGDSYEQYF.

The gene calls are TRBV7-9 and TRBJ2-3; D unresolved. CDR1 and CDR2 (germline): SEHNR, FQNEAQ (reference sequence). Trimming left V 8 bases short and J 5 bases short, with 8 bases between. The CDR3 consists of 11 residues. CDR3 nucleotide sequence: TGTGCCAGCCGCAAGGAAGATACGCAGTATTTT. Translating gives CASRKEDTQYF.

V usage is TRBV19 and J usage is TRBJ1-2, with 9 bases that match TRBD1. CDR1 and CDR2 (germline): LNHDA, SQIVND (reference sequence). Trimming cost V 2 bases and J 8 bases; bases outside gene matches: 6. The CDR3 runs to 14 residues. The CDR3 is CASSIPGQGLGYTF. CDR3 DNA: TGTGCCAGTAGTATACCGGGACAGGGCTTAGGCTACACCTTC. Full variable domain (remainder filled in from reference TRBV19 and TRBJ1-2): DGGITQSPKYLFRKEGQNVTLSCEQNLNHDAMYWYRQDPGQGLRLIYYSQIVNDFQKGDIAEGYSVSREKKESFPLTVTSAQKNPTAFYLCASSIPGQGLGYTFGSGTRLTVV.